These 5 T cell receptor beta chains were all obtained from the same sample, sequenced in a study of cytomegalovirus exposure and HLA in healthy donors. Here immunoSEQ multiplex PCR was the method, and the copy in TCRdb shows in-frame clones only, minus some. The data contain 250,000 to 400,000 clones, roughly 90% of them seen just once; the ten biggest clones take up around 0.88%. The specimen sequenced was PBMCs. Receptor source: a man younger than 40 in good health and CMV-seronegative.

This chain uses TRBV10-1 with TRBJ1-6, with a possible D match to TRBD1 (6 bases). CDR1 and CDR2 from the germline V gene are WNHNN and SYGVQD (reference sequence). V was trimmed by 0 bases and J by 7 bases, leaving 13 bases between them. This CDR3 is built from 16 residues. The CDR3 DNA reads TGCGCCAGCAGTGAGTCCCGCGGGGGGCAAAATTCACCCCTCCACTTT. It yields the protein CASSESRGGQNSPLHF.

The rearrangement joins TRBV30 to TRBJ1-2; 7 positions agree with TRBD1. Germline V lookup: CDR1 GTSNPN, CDR2 SVGIG (reference sequence). After removal of 0 bases from V and 5 bases from J, the junction contained 6 bases not matched to a gene. The CDR3 consists of 14 residues. This CDR3 is CAWSVTGVRYGYTF. CDR3 nucleotides: TGTGCCTGGAGTGTAACAGGGGTTCGGTATGGCTACACCTTC.

This CDR3 is CASRTTGGPENEQFF. DNA for the CDR3: TGTGCCAGCAGAACAACGGGGGGGCCAGAGAATGAGCAGTTCTTC. This chain joins TRBV7-2 and TRBJ2-1; 8 bases are shared with TRBD2. This CDR3 comprises 15 residues. CDR1 and CDR2 from the germline V gene are SGHTA and FQGNSA. V gave up 6 bases and J gave up 7 bases; unmatched junction bases: 11.

The chain has TRBV11-2 and TRBJ2-2, with 8 positions matching TRBD1. This CDR3 contains 17 residues. V shed 1 base, J shed 8 bases, and the junction held 12 bases outside the gene matches. Per germline, CDR1 SGHAT and CDR2 FQNNGV. CDR3 residues: CASSLVGMQGAAGELFF. The CDR3 DNA is TGTGCCAGCAGCTTAGTCGGGATGCAGGGGGCAGCGGGGGAGCTGTTTTTT. The variable domain in full, completed from reference TRBV11-2 and TRBJ2-2, reads EAGVAQSPRYKIIEKRQSVAFWCNPISGHATLYWYQQILGQGPKLLIQFQNNGVVDDSQLPKDRFSAERLKGVDSTLKIQPAKLEDSAVYLCASSLVGMQGAAGELFFGEGSRLTVL.

The chain combines TRBV13 with TRBJ1-1; TRBD1 might be the D (6 bases). Germline loops: CDR1 PRHDT, CDR2 FYEKMQ (reference sequence). The length of the CDR3 is 14 residues. Trimming removed 4 bases from V and 3 bases from J, with 12 bases in between. CDR3 residues: CASSSPSGDTEAFF. The CDR3 nucleotides are TGTGCCAGCAGCTCCCCTTCAGGGGACACTGAAGCTTTCTTT.